This T cell receptor beta chain derives from a study of human T cells and chemical hapten exposure (dated by TCRdb to about 2021). Background on the whole study: Libraries were pooled for sequencing, and variation in per-sample TCR yields was attributed mainly to small differences in library volumes within the pool. In alopecia patients, the study followed how the peripheral blood TCR repertoire changed in vivo over primary and secondary sensitization to diphenylcyclopropenone (DPC), a hapten. Both TCR alpha and TCR beta chains were sequenced from each blood RNA sample. Results and caveats for the whole study, not just this receptor: After repeated subsampling, changes were observed in the strength of the expansion versus patch-test correlation and in the threshold at which the correlation became significant. DPC sensitization did not change the number of TCRs with a frequency above 1 in 1000, and there was no evidence of changes in global repertoire structure.

Total RNA was extracted from unfractionated whole blood collected in Tempus Blood RNA tubes. Five or six healthy volunteers served as TCR sequencing controls and were bled at day 0, 2 weeks and 6 weeks. Ten or more counts support this clonotype. What this receptor recognizes is not known. Within one base of it there is no much larger clone, and no base qualities were kept. The library came from 5' RACE. The sequencing machine was an Illumina MiSeq. Library preparation attached unique molecular identifiers to individual cDNA molecules for quantitative, reproducible TCR counting. In the authors' own workflow: The median number of TCRs per sample was around 100,000, ranging from roughly 20,000 to 690,600. The Decombinator software suite was used to annotate V, J and CDR3 in the TCR reads. For the PS versus PT1 abundance plots, all samples were subsampled to the same number of TCRs (28,000). Expanded TCRs were defined as absent before sensitization and observed at least eight times at the 2-week time point. In TCRdb, the public reads were trimmed at Q25 with fastp and aligned with MiXCR, with productive beta chains retained. Each CDR3 protein appears once, grouped with its most common genes and DNA. In this record, the V and J calls reflect TCRdb's handling and not the investigators' own analysis. The sample includes around 140,000 distinct CDR3 sequences, with 4.1% observed a single time. The ten largest account for around 1.5% of the sample.

The germline V gene (reference sequence) yields SGHKS for CDR1 and YYEKEE for CDR2. The V end gives up 4 bases and the J end 1 base, leaving 5 bases in the junction not matched to a gene. The CDR3, cysteine through phenylalanine, is 15 amino acids long. Of all the DNA, just the CDR3 is kept, 45 bases in frame from base 1. The TCR originated in a female donor in good health. The chain is encoded by TRBV5-5 joined to TRBJ2-7, with 10 bases aligning to TRBD2. The DNA sequence is TGTGCCAGCAGCAACCAACTAGCGGGGTCCTACGAGCAGTACTTC. This is translated as CASSNQLAGSYEQYF.